The T cell receptor (beta chain) under discussion was sequenced for a study of cytomegalovirus exposure and HLA in healthy donors. Researchers ran the PCR with 60 Vbeta and 13 Jbeta primers. Profiling relied on immunoSEQ multiplex PCR, and the TCRdb table lists in-frame clones only, not all of them. The sample holds approximately 140,000 clones; roughly 73% are singletons and the top ten take approximately 1.8%. Worth noting for this clone: Its antigen is not known.

After removal of 10 bases from V and 4 bases from J, the junction contained 10 bases not matched to a gene. The CDR3 covers 14 residues. Germline V gives CDR1 WSHSY, CDR2 SAAADI. Whole-study results and caveats: Association of a missense DCLRE1C variant with TCR beta V- and J-gene trimming was reported in a later analysis.

The sequence was collected from a woman between 18 and 29 years old in good health and CMV-seronegative. The chain uses TRBV10-2 and TRBJ1-3; TRBD1 matches at 7 bases. Sequencing used PBMCs. The CDR3 coding sequence is TGCGCCACCAAGACGACAGGGCAAGGAAACACCATATATTTT. Amino acids: CATKTTGQGNTIYF.